This T cell receptor (beta chain) comes out of a study of CD8 T cells in Susac syndrome. Peripheral blood CD8+ and CD4+ T cells were profiled by TCR beta sequencing. Patients with Susac syndrome showed fulfilment of recently defined diagnostic criteria for definite or probable disease. Trimming removed 4 bases at V and 0 bases at J, with 7 bases between. CDR1 and CDR2 from the germline V gene are SEHNR and FQNEAQ (reference sequence). CDR3 length: 15 residues. When the RNA was reverse transcribed, random hexamers were used with an input of roughly 0.45 to 1 ug. TCRdb ran MiXCR on the immunoSEQ multiplex PCR reads and lists one entry per CDR3 protein. The table shows roughly 89,000 distinct CDR3 sequences, with 95% to 97% occurring only once.

Sequencing was performed on CD8+ T cells from PBMCs. The TCR sequence derives from a human donor with Susac syndrome. The chain is built from TRBV7-9 and TRBJ2-6; D remains unclear. The CDR3 region has the DNA TGTGCCAGCAGCTCGGTGGGCTCTGGGGCCAACGTCCTGACTTTC. Encoded protein: CASSSVGSGANVLTF.